The source of this T cell receptor beta chain is a study of T cell repertoires in cytomegalovirus infection. Study observations and caveats: Summed frequency of public TCR beta families distinguished CMV carriers with the relevant HLA.

Points on this clonotype: Antigen: not known.

TCRdb itself ran the reads through MiXCR, one entry per CDR3 protein. The table records 350,000 to 450,000 distinct CDR3 sequences, 15% to 20% of them present only once. V lost 6 bases to trimming and J lost 2 bases, with 14 bases between them. The length of the CDR3 is 16 residues. The germline V gene encodes CDR1 MDHEN and CDR2 SYDVKM. The sequencing input was PBMCs. This rearrangement joins TRBV28 to TRBJ1-6, with D perhaps TRBD1 (5 bases). The sequence was obtained from a human donor in good health (CMV status not recorded). Some clones in this sample may be carry-over from other donors' samples. In nucleotides, the CDR3 is TGTGCCAGCAGGGTCCGAGGGACCGCCTATAATTCACCCCTCCACTTT. It codes for CASRVRGTAYNSPLHF.